The clone carrying this TCR beta chain has ten or more counts. Its target is not known. Trimming removed 3 bases at V and 2 bases at J, with 14 bases between. Germline-derived CDR1 and CDR2 are GTSNPN and SVGIG (reference sequence). The CDR3 contains 16 residues. Combining iRepertoire HTBI primers with Arm-PCR of CDR3 regions, the authors built TCR beta libraries. MiXCR was run by TCRdb on the multiplex PCR reads, yielding one entry per CDR3 protein. The sample contains about 340,000 distinct CDR3 sequences, 20% of which appear only once. This record belongs to a study of regulatory T cells in long-lasting Graves disease. Overall study results and limits: TCR diversity in persistent Graves' patients was below that of newly diagnosed ones. Because few samples were included, accuracy may have been lower. More public clonotypes were shared by persistent patients (fewer than 3,000) than by new patients (roughly 910).

The time point here: persistent/refractory GD, antithyroid drugs over 5 years with positive TRAb. The TCR library was made from RNA extracted from PBMCs. Doctors identified Graves' disease using the American Thyroid Association guidelines. The chain couples TRBV30 to TRBJ1-6; D may be TRBD1 (5 bases). The material was peripheral blood mononuclear cells (PBMCs), obtained when the disease was refractory, from a patient treated with antithyroid drugs. This receptor was identified in a female donor with Graves disease. The CDR3 sequence: CAWSPGHPPYNSPLHF. The CDR3 bases are TGTGCCTGGAGCCCTGGACATCCTCCCTATAATTCACCCCTCCACTTT.